This T cell receptor (beta chain) emerged from a study of OX40 agonist ivuxolimab in advanced cancers. Study-wide points: Some nonresponders also had low normalized T-cell clonal expansion.

Profiling relied on immunoSEQ multiplex PCR, and the TCRdb table lists in-frame clones only, not all of them. Among 40,000 to 65,000 clones listed, approximately 91% were seen once. Autoimmune disease history or systemic immunosuppression excluded patients. Looked up from germline, CDR1 is MNHNY and CDR2 is SVGAGI (reference sequence). CDR3 length: 14 residues. V gave up 6 bases and J gave up 3 bases; unmatched junction bases: 3. Concerning this clone itself: Its antigen remains unidentified. The sample carries other DNA sequences with the same CDR3.

This chain connects TRBV6-6 to TRBJ2-2, with TRBD1 matching 8 bases. This TCR was recovered from an adult with an advanced solid tumor such as melanoma, head and neck, liver or kidney cancer. The sample here was CD4+ or CD8+ T cells sorted from blood, taken in a trial of the OX40 agonist ivuxolimab. The DNA for the CDR3 is TGTGCCAGCAGAGCGGACAGGGACACCGGGGAGCTGTTTTTT. Encoded protein: CASRADRDTGELFF.